The source of this T cell receptor beta chain is a study of blood T cell repertoires in COVID-19. Study-wide context: PBMCs, B-cell-depleted T cells, or T cells provided the cDNA or gDNA that made up the material.

Libraries were prepared by immunoSEQ multiplex PCR; TCRdb keeps only in-frame clonotypes and omits some of them. The sample yields about 80,000 clones, roughly four fifths seen once. Material for sequencing was peripheral blood. The receptor was derived from a man at least 80 years old with acute or convalescent COVID-19.

CDR3 sequence reads: CASSYSGPTSYEQYF. CDR3 bases: TGTGCCAGCAGCTACAGCGGGCCAACTTCCTACGAGCAGTACTTC. The chain has TRBV3-1 (or the pseudogene TRBV3-2) and TRBJ2-7; possibly TRBD2 for D (6 bases). The CDR3 totals 15 residues. Trimming removed 5 bases from V and 1 base from J, with 15 bases in between. From germline, CDR1 is LGHDT and CDR2 YNNKEL (reference sequence).